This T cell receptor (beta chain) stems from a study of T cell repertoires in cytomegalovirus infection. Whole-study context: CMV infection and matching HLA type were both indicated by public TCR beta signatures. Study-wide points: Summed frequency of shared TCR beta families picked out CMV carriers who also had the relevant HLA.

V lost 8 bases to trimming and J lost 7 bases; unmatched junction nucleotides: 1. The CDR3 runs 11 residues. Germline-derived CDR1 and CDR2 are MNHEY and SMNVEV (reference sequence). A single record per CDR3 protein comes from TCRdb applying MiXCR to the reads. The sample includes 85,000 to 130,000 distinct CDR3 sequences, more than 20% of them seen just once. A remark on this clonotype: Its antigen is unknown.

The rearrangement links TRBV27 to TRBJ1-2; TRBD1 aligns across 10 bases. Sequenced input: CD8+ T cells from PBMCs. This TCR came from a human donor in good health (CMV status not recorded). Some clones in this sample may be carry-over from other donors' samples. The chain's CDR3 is CASGTGVGYTF. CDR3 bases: TGTGCCAGCGGGACAGGGGTTGGCTACACCTTC.